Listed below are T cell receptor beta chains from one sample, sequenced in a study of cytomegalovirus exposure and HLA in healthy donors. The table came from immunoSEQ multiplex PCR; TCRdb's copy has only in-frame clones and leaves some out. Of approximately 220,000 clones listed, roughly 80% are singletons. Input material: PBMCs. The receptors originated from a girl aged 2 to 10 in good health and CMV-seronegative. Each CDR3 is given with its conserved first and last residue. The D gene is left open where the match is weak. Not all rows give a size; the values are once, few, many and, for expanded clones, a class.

CDR3: CASSLDANIQYF
DNA: TGTGCCAGCAGCTTAGATGCGAACATTCAGTACTTC
J: TRBJ2-4
V: TRBV7-9
D: NA
size: NA

CDR3: CASSDREDNYGYTF
DNA: TGTGCCAGCAGTGACCGGGAGGATAACTATGGCTACACCTTC
J: TRBJ1-2
V: TRBV2
D: NA
size: few

CDR3: CASTLPGGMNTEAFF
DNA: TGTGCCAGCACCTTACCAGGGGGCATGAACACTGAAGCTTTCTTT
J: TRBJ1-1
V: TRBV7-9
D: TRBD1
size: NA

CDR3: CASTALAGFSSGANVLTF
DNA: TGCGCCAGCACCGCACTAGCGGGCTTCTCCTCTGGGGCCAACGTCCTGACTTTC
J: TRBJ2-6
V: TRBV10-2
D: TRBD2
size: NA

CDR3: CSVWNRESNQPQHF
DNA: TGCAGCGTCTGGAACAGGGAGAGCAATCAGCCCCAGCATTTT
J: TRBJ1-5
V: TRBV29-1
D: NA
size: NA

CDR3: CALISGTSDNTDTQYF
DNA: TGTGCCTTGATCTCCGGGACTAGCGACAACACAGATACGCAGTATTTT
J: TRBJ2-3
V: TRBV30
D: TRBD2
size: NA

CDR3: CASSPTAGLGPFTF
DNA: TGTGCCAGCTCACCCACGGCAGGGCTGGGTCCCTTTACCTTC
J: TRBJ2-7
V: TRBV18
D: NA
size: NA

CDR3: CATSRAGGSYEQYF
DNA: TGTGCCACCAGCAGAGCGGGGGGGTCCTACGAGCAGTACTTC
J: TRBJ2-7
V: TRBV15
D: TRBD2
size: NA

CDR3: CASSYAPGFDGYTF
DNA: TGTGCCAGCAGTTACGCTCCGGGGTTTGATGGCTACACCTTC
J: TRBJ1-2
V: TRBV6-5
D: NA
size: NA

CDR3: CASSQGRGEQYF
DNA: TGTGCCAGCAGCCAGGGGCGGGGGGAGCAGTACTTC
J: TRBJ2-7
V: TRBV4-2
D: TRBD2
size: few

CDR3: CASSLEWDSAYNEQFF
DNA: TGTGCCAGCAGCTTAGAGTGGGACTCTGCCTACAATGAGCAGTTCTTC
J: TRBJ2-1
V: TRBV7-9
D: NA
size: once

CDR3: CASSDSSGAGVQYF
DNA: TGTGCCAGCAGTGATAGCAGCGGGGCGGGCGTGCAGTACTTC
J: TRBJ2-7
V: TRBV2
D: TRBD2
size: NA

CDR3: CASSQTGASTDTQYF
DNA: TGCGCCAGCAGCCAAACAGGGGCTAGCACAGATACGCAGTATTTT
J: TRBJ2-3
V: TRBV4-1
D: TRBD1
size: NA

CDR3: CSVEEEGMNTEAFF
DNA: TGCAGCGTTGAAGAGGAGGGGATGAACACTGAAGCTTTCTTT
J: TRBJ1-1
V: TRBV29-1
D: NA
size: NA

CDR3: CASSPLGAAEAFF
DNA: TGTGCCAGCAGCCCACTGGGGGCGGCTGAAGCTTTCTTT
J: TRBJ1-1
V: TRBV7-6
D: NA
size: NA

CDR3: CAITEMGGGQALTEAFF
DNA: TGTGCCATCACCGAGATGGGTGGGGGACAGGCACTCACTGAAGCTTTCTTT
J: TRBJ1-1
V: TRBV10-3
D: TRBD1
size: NA

CDR3: CASSYSGSQETQYF
DNA: TGTGCCAGCAGTTACAGTGGCAGCCAAGAGACCCAGTACTTC
J: TRBJ2-5
V: TRBV6-5
D: NA
size: NA

CDR3: CSVPGQTHTEAFF
DNA: TGCAGCGTTCCGGGACAGACCCACACTGAAGCTTTCTTT
J: TRBJ1-1
V: TRBV29-1
D: TRBD1
size: few

CDR3: CASCSSGNTGELFF
DNA: TGTGCCAGTTGTAGTAGCGGGAACACCGGGGAGCTGTTTTTT
J: TRBJ2-2
V: TRBV19
D: NA
size: NA

CDR3: CATSRGYGTGDAWYGYTF
DNA: TGTGCCACCAGCAGAGGGTACGGGACAGGGGATGCGTGGTATGGCTACACCTTC
J: TRBJ1-2
V: TRBV15
D: TRBD1
size: NA

CDR3: CASSEKVASSADTQYF
DNA: TGTGCCAGCAGTGAAAAAGTTGCATCGTCGGCAGATACGCAGTATTTT
J: TRBJ2-3
V: TRBV6-1
D: NA
size: NA

CDR3: CASSMAQGSYEQYF
DNA: TGTGCCAGTAGTATGGCTCAGGGTTCCTACGAGCAGTACTTC
J: TRBJ2-7
V: TRBV19
D: NA
size: NA

CDR3: CASSSVNTGELFF
DNA: TGTGCCAGCAGCTCGGTAAACACCGGGGAGCTGTTTTTT
J: TRBJ2-2
V: TRBV11-2
D: NA
size: NA

CDR3: CASSSTGQQETQYF
DNA: TGTGCCAGCAGCTCGACAGGCCAACAAGAGACCCAGTACTTC
J: TRBJ2-5
V: TRBV7-9
D: NA
size: NA

CDR3: CASSEGSGRAYEQYF
DNA: TGTGCCAGCAGTGAGGGTAGCGGGAGGGCTTACGAGCAGTACTTC
J: TRBJ2-7
V: TRBV25-1
D: TRBD2
size: NA

CDR3: CASSQVSQSNEQYF
DNA: TGCGCCAGCAGCCAAGTTTCACAGTCAAACGAGCAGTACTTC
J: TRBJ2-7
V: TRBV4-1
D: NA
size: NA